The 10 T cell receptor beta chains reported below all come from one sample, sequenced in a study of T-cell reconstitution after alpha-beta-depleted transplantation in children. It was with unique molecular identifiers that the TCRbeta library was prepared. One entry per CDR3 protein, called by TCRdb with MiXCR from the PCR reads. The sample comprises just under 550,000 distinct CDR3 sequences, approximately 20% of which are singletons, and approximately 3% rests with the top ten. Sequencing was performed on PBMCs from the stem cell graft donor, taken from the stem cell graft. These receptors all stem from a human donor who donated a stem cell graft to a child with acute lymphoblastic leukemia.

This chain links TRBV6-1 with TRBJ2-7; 13 bases agree with TRBD2. The germline gives CDR1 MNHNS, CDR2 SASEGT. The CDR3 runs to 14 residues. After removal of 7 bases from V and 7 bases from J, the junction contained 7 bases not matched to a gene. CDR3 in amino acids: CASTPLAGGQEQYF. Written as DNA, the CDR3 is TGTGCCAGCACTCCACTAGCGGGAGGGCAAGAGCAGTACTTC.

The V gene is TRBV21-1, the J gene TRBJ2-7. TRBV21-1 is recorded as a pseudogene. This CDR3 has 15 amino acids. The CDR3 region has the DNA TGTGCCAGCAGCAAAGGACACAGGGGGTCCTACGAGCATTACTTC. Translating it yields CASSKGHRGSYEHYF.

This chain connects TRBV12-3 or TRBV12-4 to TRBJ2-1, with D perhaps matching TRBD2 (5 bases). The ends were cut back, 5 bases at V and 6 bases at J, with 14 bases in the middle. The CDR3 sequence is 14 residues long. The CDR3 DNA is TGTGCCAGCAGTCCCTGGCCCCGGGGCAATGAGCAGTTCTTC. This encodes CASSPWPRGNEQFF.

This clonotype was seen a few times. V gene TRBV4-1 combines with J gene TRBJ2-7; either TRBD1 or TRBD2 may fit D (5 bases each). V lost 7 bases to trimming and J lost 0 bases, with 22 bases between them. This CDR3 spans 17 amino acids. Looked up from germline, CDR1 is MGHRA and CDR2 is YSYEKL. CDR3 loop: CASKKGLAYQSSYEQYF. DNA of the CDR3: TGCGCCAGCAAAAAGGGGCTAGCATACCAGAGCTCCTACGAGCAGTACTTC.

The gene calls are TRBV4-1 and TRBJ2-7; 10 bases agree with TRBD2. Per the germline V gene, CDR1 is MGHRA and CDR2 is YSYEKL. The length of the CDR3 is 15 residues. V lost 2 bases to trimming and J lost 7 bases; unmatched junction nucleotides: 8. CDR3 amino acids: CASSQSTSGIGEQYF. CDR3 in DNA: TGCGCCAGCAGCCAATCCACTAGCGGGATTGGTGAGCAGTACTTC.

This chain connects TRBV18 to TRBJ2-7; 7 bases agree with TRBD1. The CDR3 consists of 22 residues. V lost 2 bases and J lost 3; bases outside the gene matches: 28. Germline CDR1 KGHSH, CDR2 LQKENI. CDR3 sequence reads: CASSPGVDRVGPTALSLYEQYF. The DNA of the CDR3 is TGTGCCAGCTCACCAGGGGTCGACAGGGTAGGGCCTACCGCCTTATCCCTCTACGAGCAGTACTTC.

Only a few counts were recorded for this clonotype. J is TRBJ2-3 and V is TRBV7-9; D perhaps matches TRBD1 (5 bases). V was cut by 0 bases and J by 10 bases, with 14 bases left in between. The CDR3 is made up of 14 amino acids. Looked up from germline, CDR1 is SEHNR and CDR2 is FQNEAQ (reference sequence). The CDR3 DNA reads as TGTGCCAGCAGCTTAGCGGGAACAGGCCCGGCGCAGTATTTT. Amino acids: CASSLAGTGPAQYF.

The J gene is TRBJ2-1, the V gene TRBV7-3; 8 bases agree with TRBD1. The CDR3 is 14 amino acids. Trimming took 6 bases from V and 6 from J; bases not matched to a gene: 7. Germline V lookup: CDR1 SGHTA, CDR2 FQGTGA. CDR3 residues: CASRTTGAPNEQFF. The CDR3, as DNA: TGTGCCAGCAGAACGACAGGGGCCCCCAATGAGCAGTTCTTC.

Ten or more counts support this clonotype. Mismatch with germline at one junction end may stem from a read error. The chain links TRBV27 to TRBJ2-2; D call uncertain. Germline CDR1 is MNHEY and CDR2 is SMNVEV (reference sequence). This CDR3 is 12 amino acids long. CDR3 sequence (DNA): TGCGCCAGCAGCTTTAACACCGGGGAGCTGTTTTTT. This gives the protein CASSFNTGELFF.

V is TRBV5-6 and J is TRBJ2-5; 9 bases are a match to TRBD1. Germline V gene data show CDR1 as SGHDT and CDR2 as YYEEEE. V was clipped by 1 base and J by 4 bases; unmatched bases: 5. The CDR3 consists of 15 residues. The CDR3 protein is CASSLWDRAGETQYF. The CDR3 nucleotides read TGTGCCAGCAGCTTGTGGGACAGGGCTGGAGAGACCCAGTACTTC.